Below, 2 T cell receptor beta chains from the same sample are listed, as sequenced in a study of blood T cell repertoires in COVID-19. TCRdb's copy holds only in-frame clones and misses some; the assay was immunoSEQ multiplex PCR. In the table there are around 94,000 clones, about nine tenths of which are singletons. Material for sequencing was peripheral blood. These TCRs come from a woman between 45 and 65 years old with COVID-19, enrolled during active disease.

The chain joins TRBV5-6 to TRBJ1-1; D call uncertain. CDR3 length equals 13 residues. V was cut by 4 bases and J by 2 bases, with 9 bases left in between. The germline CDR1 and CDR2 sequences are SGHDT and YYEEEE. CDR3 nucleotide sequence: TGTGCCAGCAGCCCCTATGCCAACACTGAAGCTTTCTTT. Translated, it gives CASSPYANTEAFF.

This chain uses TRBV4-1 with TRBJ1-3; no firm D call. Looked up from germline, CDR1 is MGHRA and CDR2 is YSYEKL. Trimming cost V 1 base and J 0 bases, with 7 bases left between them. The CDR3 loop spans 15 amino acids. CDR3 loop: CASSQGPNSGNTIYF. The DNA of the CDR3 is TGCGCCAGCAGCCAAGGGCCGAACTCTGGAAACACCATATATTTT.